A selection of T cell receptor beta chains follows, all from one sample in a study of shared clonotypes between healthy human individuals. Profiling relied on immunoSEQ multiplex PCR, and the TCRdb table lists in-frame clones only, not all of them. The sample lists hundreds of thousands of clones; roughly 95% were seen once. Source material: naive CD8+ T cells sorted from blood. The origin of the receptors is a woman aged 30 to 39 in good health. CDR3s include the opening cysteine and the closing phenylalanine or tryptophan. Fields, in order: D gene, V gene, J gene, clone size, CDR3 DNA, CDR3 protein. The D gene is left open where the match is weak. Expanded clones get a size class; other rows say once, few or many, or leave the size out.

.	TRBV11-2	TRBJ1-2	.	TGTGCCAGCAGCTTAGTGCTTTGGGGAGGCGACTATGGCTACACCTTC	CASSLVLWGGDYGYTF
.	TRBV28	TRBJ1-1	once	TGTGCCAGCAGAGCCAGGGGTGGTACTGAAGCTTTCTTT	CASRARGGTEAFF
.	TRBV6-4	TRBJ2-2	.	TGTGCCAGCAGTGAGTTTCTGCAGATGAACACCGGGGAGCTGTTTTTT	CASSEFLQMNTGELFF
.	TRBV5-8	TRBJ1-2	.	TGTGCCAGCAGCCCTGGTCGGGGCGTGGGCTACACCTTC	CASSPGRGVGYTF
TRBD2	TRBV2	TRBJ2-1	.	TGTGCCAGCAGAGCCAGCGGGAGTTCCTACAATGAGCAGTTCTTC	CASRASGSSYNEQFF
.	TRBV6-1	TRBJ1-5	.	TGTGCCAGCAGTGATATGCGTCAGGGAGGAACCTTGGCCCAGCATTTT	CASSDMRQGGTLAQHF
.	TRBV27	TRBJ2-5	.	TGTGCCAGCAGCCCGGGGAGGTGGGCCCAAGAGACCCAGTACTTC	CASSPGRWAQETQYF
TRBD2	TRBV27	TRBJ2-2	once	TGTGCCAGCAGTTGGACTAGCGGGAGTTCGGTCACCGGGGAGCTGTTTTTT	CASSWTSGSSVTGELFF
TRBD1	TRBV11-2	TRBJ2-7	.	TGTGCCAGCAGCTTAGGTCCGGGACAGGCGACGGTTATTACCTACGAGCAGTACTTC	CASSLGPGQATVITYEQYF
.	TRBV5-8	TRBJ1-1	.	TGTGCCAGCAGCTTTGTGGCTATGGGGGGGAGTGAAGCTTTCTTT	CASSFVAMGGSEAFF
.	TRBV28	TRBJ2-7	.	TGTGCCAGCCTAGGGTTAGCGGCATCCTACGAGCAGTACTTC	CASLGLAASYEQYF
TRBD1	TRBV18	TRBJ1-2	.	TGTGCCAGCTCCCGCGACAGGGTTAGTGGCTACACCTTC	CASSRDRVSGYTF
TRBD1	TRBV5-6	TRBJ1-2	.	TGTGCCAGCAGCCTACGGACAGGTCCTCTCTGGGGCTATGGCTACACCTTC	CASSLRTGPLWGYGYTF
TRBD2	TRBV5-1	TRBJ2-1	.	TGCGCCAGCAGTCGACTAGCGGGAGGACAGTACAATGAGCAGTTCTTC	CASSRLAGGQYNEQFF
TRBD2	TRBV5-4	TRBJ2-7	.	TGTGCCAGCACCCTCGGGGGGGAACCATACTCCTACGAGCAGTACTTC	CASTLGGEPYSYEQYF
TRBD2	TRBV19	TRBJ2-1	.	TGTGCCAGTAGTCCCCGCGGCGCGGGAGGGAGGAATGAGCAGTTCTTC	CASSPRGAGGRNEQFF
.	TRBV6-1	TRBJ2-7	.	TGTGCCAGCAGTGAGGGGGTTCGAGAGCAGTACTTC	CASSEGVREQYF
.	TRBV4-1	TRBJ1-1	.	TGCGCCAGCAGCCAAGGAACAGGGTATCGCACTGAAGCTTTCTTT	CASSQGTGYRTEAFF
.	TRBV5-1	TRBJ1-1	.	TGTGCCAGCAGCCCGGGACCTTATAGCACTGAAGCTTTCTTT	CASSPGPYSTEAFF
.	TRBV5-8	TRBJ2-7	.	TGTGCCAGCAGCCCTGGTATTGGAGCCGCCTCCTACGAGCAGTACTTC	CASSPGIGAASYEQYF
.	TRBV27	TRBJ1-2	.	TGTGCCAGCATCCACCGGGGGGCACCTAAGCTTCCCCTGTGGGGCTACACCTTC	CASIHRGAPKLPLWGYTF
.	TRBV6-5	TRBJ1-2	.	TGTGCCAGCAGGGACGGCCACTATGGCTACACCTTC	CASRDGHYGYTF
TRBD1	TRBV27	TRBJ2-4	.	TGTGCCAGCACCGCTACAGGGGGGAAAAACATTCAGTACTTC	CASTATGGKNIQYF
.	TRBV2	TRBJ2-3	once	TGTGCCAGCAGTGAATGGCAGTCTAGCACAGATACGCAGTATTTT	CASSEWQSSTDTQYF
.	TRBV5-1	TRBJ2-7	.	TGCGCCAGCAGCTTGGAGGTAGCCTACGAGCAGTACTTC	CASSLEVAYEQYF
.	TRBV29-1	TRBJ2-1	.	TGCAGCATTAATCCGGGCGGAACATCGCAGTTCTTC	CSINPGGTSQFF
TRBD1	TRBV5-6	TRBJ2-7	once	TGTGCCAGCACATACGGACAGGGTGGGTACGAGCAGTACTTC	CASTYGQGGYEQYF
.	TRBV27	TRBJ2-1	once	TGTGCCAGCAGTCTTAACCGGGAGACGTACAATGAGCAGTTCTTC	CASSLNRETYNEQFF
TRBD2	TRBV5-6	TRBJ2-3	.	TGTGCCAGCAGCTTGGTCGGGAGGGGAGATACGCAGTATTTT	CASSLVGRGDTQYF
.	TRBV27	TRBJ1-4	.	TGTGCCAGCAGTTTATCAGGGTCAACTAATGAAAAACTGTTTTTT	CASSLSGSTNEKLFF
TRBD2	TRBV19	TRBJ2-7	.	TGTGCCAGTAGTATAGATTCTAGCGGATTCTCCTACGAGCAGTACTTC	CASSIDSSGFSYEQYF
.	TRBV10-1	TRBJ2-7	.	TGCGCCAGCAGCGAGGGCGGCTACGAGCAGTACTTC	CASSEGGYEQYF
TRBD1	TRBV5-1	TRBJ2-7	few	TGCGCCAGCAGCTGGGACAGGGGGCCGGAGCAGTACTTC	CASSWDRGPEQYF
.	TRBV28	TRBJ1-3	.	TGTGCCAGCAGTACCATTGCGGGGGAGGGAAACACCATATATTTT	CASSTIAGEGNTIYF
TRBD1	TRBV11-2	TRBJ2-6	.	TGTGCCAGCAGCTTAACCGGGACAGGGACCTCTGGGGCCAACGTCCTGACTTTC	CASSLTGTGTSGANVLTF
.	TRBV7-6	TRBJ2-6	.	TGTGCCAGCAGCCTCGACAGGCAACGTCCCAGCTCTGGGGCCAACGTCCTGACTTTC	CASSLDRQRPSSGANVLTF
.	TRBV28	TRBJ2-1	once	TGTGCCAGCAGTTTATCAACCCTAGCGCCCTACAATGAGCAGTTCTTC	CASSLSTLAPYNEQFF
.	TRBV7-8	TRBJ1-5	once	TGTGCCAGCAGCTTAGCGGAGGGAAGAATTTATGGTCAGCCCCAGCATTTT	CASSLAEGRIYGQPQHF
.	TRBV7-9	TRBJ2-7	.	TGTGCCAGCAGCTTAGGGTTCGGCGAGCAGTACTTC	CASSLGFGEQYF
TRBD1	TRBV28	TRBJ2-7	.	TGTGCCAGCAGACCACCGGGACAGGGTGTTTACGAGCAGTACTTC	CASRPPGQGVYEQYF
.	TRBV6-1	TRBJ2-3	.	TGTGCCAGCAGTGAAGCGCTGATCTCTAGCACAGATACGCAGTATTTT	CASSEALISSTDTQYF
.	TRBV27	TRBJ2-3	.	TGTGCCAGCAGTTTATTTCAACCCCCAGATACGCAGTATTTT	CASSLFQPPDTQYF
.	TRBV7-9	TRBJ2-5	.	TGTGCCAGCAGCCCGAGGGACTCGGGAGAGACCCAGTACTTC	CASSPRDSGETQYF
.	TRBV9	TRBJ2-2	.	TGTGCCAGCAGCAGAACCGGGGAGCTGTTTTTT	CASSRTGELFF
TRBD1	TRBV28	TRBJ1-5	.	TGTGCCAGCAGTACAGGGGGACAGCCCCAGCATTTT	CASSTGGQPQHF